This TCR beta chain was captured by sequencing in a study of human T cells and chemical hapten exposure. Looking at the study overall: Investigators sensitized approximately 2 cm by approximately 2 cm of upper inner arm skin with 2% DPC. How much TCR each sample yielded varied, mostly because pooled library volumes differed slightly. Alopecia universalis, totalis or areata was present in patients who were mostly female.

MiXCR was run by TCRdb on the RACE reads, yielding one entry per CDR3 protein. The repertoire has about 93,000 distinct CDR3 sequences, 7.5% to 9.5% of them found once; the top ten carry 2% to 3%. Germline CDR1 is LNHDA and CDR2 is SQIVND (reference sequence). This CDR3 contains 16 residues. The V segment lost 5 bases and the J segment 5 bases; nucleotides outside the gene matches: 6. The sample's time point: pre-sensitization, week 0. Treatment reported: therapeutic diphenylcyclopropenone sensitization with weekly scalp DPC. This rearrangement joins TRBV19 to TRBJ2-7; the match to TRBD2 covers 16 bases. The sample was whole blood, taken in connection with sensitization to the hapten diphenylcyclopropenone (DPC). The sequence was collected from a man aged 35 to 55 with alopecia areata. Some clones in this sample may be carry-over from other donors' samples. CDR3 region: CASSSGLAGGTHEQYV. The DNA of the CDR3 is TGTGCCAGTAGTTCGGGACTAGCGGGAGGGACCCACGAGCAGTACGTC.